The 17 T cell receptor beta chains given below trace back to one sample, sequenced in a study of blood T cell repertoires in COVID-19. Sequencing used immunoSEQ multiplex PCR; TCRdb keeps in-frame clones, though not all of them. The data show approximately 65,000 clones, 85% to 90% seen once. Sequencing was performed on peripheral blood. The receptors stem from a man between 50 and 59 years old with acute or convalescent COVID-19.

This chain joins TRBV7-9 and TRBJ2-1; D might be TRBD2 (7 bases). V dropped 1 base and J dropped 2 bases, with 12 bases sitting between them. CDR1 and CDR2 (germline): SEHNR, FQNEAQ (reference sequence). The CDR3 runs to 16 residues. The CDR3 protein is CASSLGSGGAYNEQFF. As DNA, the CDR3 is TGTGCCAGCAGCTTAGGTTCGGGGGGCGCCTACAATGAGCAGTTCTTC.

V and J are TRBV12-5 and TRBJ1-2; D gene unclear. The V end lost 4 bases, the J end lost 5 bases, and 17 bases lay between the germline ends. CDR1 is LGHNT and CDR2 is FRNRAP in the germline V gene. This CDR3 has 15 residues. The CDR3 DNA follows: TGTGCTAGTGGTTCCCCAGACTCCCTGGGTTATGGCTACACCTTC. As protein: CASGSPDSLGYGYTF.

The rearrangement links TRBV4-1 to TRBJ2-7; 8 nucleotides align to TRBD1. This CDR3 spans 15 amino acids. V trimming: 4 bases; J trimming: 5 bases; junction bases outside the gene matches: 10. Looked up from germline, CDR1 is MGHRA and CDR2 is YSYEKL. The CDR3 nucleotides read TGCGCCAGCAGCCCCCGGGTTCAGGGGGCCGACGAGCAGTACTTC. Translated: CASSPRVQGADEQYF.

The J gene is TRBJ1-2, the V gene TRBV5-1, with D unclear. CDR1 is SGHRS and CDR2 is YFSETQ in the germline V gene. The CDR3 loop spans 18 amino acids. Trimming pared 4 bases from V and 0 bases from J, leaving 22 bases between. DNA of the CDR3: TGCGCCAGCAGCATGGGATGGGCCATTAGCGAATCTAACTATGGCTACACCTTC. Its protein product is CASSMGWAISESNYGYTF.

The chain joins TRBV5-4 to TRBJ2-3, with 8 positions matching TRBD1. The V and J ends lost 3 bases and 1 base, in that order; junction bases with no gene match: 4. Germline values: CDR1 SGHNT, CDR2 YYREEE (reference sequence). The CDR3 has 15 residues. The CDR3 here is CASSYPGQGTDTQYF. CDR3 nucleotide sequence: TGTGCCAGCAGCTATCCGGGACAGGGCACAGATACGCAGTATTTT.

The chain has TRBV18 and TRBJ1-1; TRBD1 aligns across 10 bases. The length of the CDR3 is 16 residues. CDR1 is KGHSH and CDR2 is LQKENI in the germline V gene. The J segment lost 4 bases and the V segment lost 1 base, leaving 6 bases of the junction unmatched. The CDR3 nucleotides are TGTGCCAGCTCACCACAGGAGACAGGGGGCCTCACTGAAGCTTTCTTT. As protein: CASSPQETGGLTEAFF.

The gene calls are TRBV6-5 and TRBJ2-2; the D is unclear. Germline loops: CDR1 MNHEY, CDR2 SVGAGI. This CDR3 is 12 amino acids long. With 10 bases removed from V and 7 bases from J, the gap between germline ends came to 13 bases. The CDR3 DNA reads as TGTGCCACTCCCAGGTATCGCGGGGAGCTGTTTTTT. It codes for CATPRYRGELFF.

J is TRBJ1-1 and V is TRBV7-9; D not resolved. V dropped 4 bases and J dropped 7 bases, with 10 bases sitting between them. Germline CDR1 is SEHNR and CDR2 is FQNEAQ (reference sequence). The CDR3 sequence is 12 residues long. CDR3 region: CASSYGELEAFF. The CDR3 DNA follows: TGTGCCAGCAGCTACGGGGAGCTTGAAGCTTTCTTT. Complete variable domain (other parts from reference TRBV7-9 and TRBJ1-1): DTGVSQNPRHKITKRGQNVTFRCDPISEHNRLYWYRQTLGQGPEFLTYFQNEAQLEKSRLLSDRFSAERPKGSFSTLEIQRTEQGDSAMYLCASSYGELEAFFGQGTRLTVV.

This clone was recorded a few times. The J gene is TRBJ2-3, the V gene TRBV2; D is unclear. The CDR3 loop spans 14 amino acids. The germline gives CDR1 SNHLY, CDR2 FYNNEI. V lost 2 bases and J 5 bases, leaving 11 bases between the germline ends. The CDR3 coding sequence is TGTGCCAGCAGTGAAATGAAAGGAGTAGATACGCAGTATTTT. Translation: CASSEMKGVDTQYF.

The rearrangement joins TRBV3-1 (or the pseudogene TRBV3-2) to TRBJ2-2; a possible D gene is TRBD2 (6 bases). The CDR3 is made up of 15 amino acids. The V and J ends lost 4 bases and 5 bases respectively, with 14 bases between them. Looked up from germline, CDR1 is LGHDT and CDR2 is YNNKEL (reference sequence). The CDR3 loop reads CASSRQRVITGELFF. Written as DNA, the CDR3 is TGTGCCAGCAGCCGCCAGCGGGTTATTACCGGGGAGCTGTTTTTT.

CDR3 loop: CASRLGGSGYNEQFF. The CDR3 nucleotides read TGTGCCAGCAGACTGGGGGGGAGTGGCTACAATGAGCAGTTCTTC. The V and J genes are TRBV6-5 and TRBJ2-1; 7 positions agree with TRBD2. From germline, CDR1 is MNHEY and CDR2 SVGAGI. After removal of 6 bases from V and 3 bases from J, the junction contained 8 bases not matched to a gene. The CDR3 has 15 amino acids.

This chain connects TRBV5-6 to TRBJ1-2; no firm D call. Deletions cut 4 bases from V and 1 base from J, with 2 bases between. The CDR3 runs 11 residues. Germline loops: CDR1 SGHDT, CDR2 YYEEEE. In DNA form, the CDR3 reads TGTGCCAGCAGCCTTAACTATGGCTACACCTTC. Encoded protein: CASSLNYGYTF.

This clone was observed a handful of times. The V gene is TRBV6-5, the J gene TRBJ1-1; D unclear. Germline assignment: CDR1 MNHEY and CDR2 SVGAGI. The length of the CDR3 is 11 residues. The germline V and J ends were trimmed by 7 bases and 3 bases, with 6 bases remaining between them. CDR3 sequence reads: CASKAYTEAFF. The CDR3 DNA sequence: TGTGCCAGCAAAGCTTACACTGAAGCTTTCTTT.

V usage is TRBV7-9 and J usage is TRBJ1-2; D may be TRBD1 (5 bases). V lost 3 bases, J lost 4 bases, and 12 bases lay in between. Germline CDR1 and CDR2: SEHNR and FQNEAQ (reference sequence). This CDR3 comprises 14 residues. The CDR3 region is CASSLTASTYGYTF. Here the CDR3 DNA reads TGTGCCAGCAGCTTGACAGCTTCTACCTATGGCTACACCTTC.

The chain has TRBV7-2 and TRBJ2-3, with D hard to call. In germline, CDR1 is SGHTA, CDR2 FQGNSA. V lost 1 base and J 2 bases, leaving 10 bases between the germline ends. The CDR3 is 15 residues long. CDR3 bases: TGTGCCAGCAGCTTAGGTTCTACCAACACAGATACGCAGTATTTT. Translating gives CASSLGSTNTDTQYF.

In this sample, this clone turned up once. The chain recombines TRBV5-1 with TRBJ1-4; tentative D call: TRBD1 (5 bases). This CDR3 is 13 amino acids long. Germline V lookup: CDR1 SGHRS, CDR2 YFSETQ. V was trimmed by 3 bases and J by 8 bases, leaving 11 bases between them. Written as DNA, the CDR3 is TGCGCCAGCAGCTCAGGGCAGGACGAAAAACTGTTTTTT. It is translated as CASSSGQDEKLFF.

This clone has a handful of counts. The V call is TRBV11-2, the J call TRBJ2-5, with D possibly matching TRBD1 (6 bases). The V end was cut by 4 bases, the J end by 5 bases, with 23 bases between. Germline CDR1 and CDR2: SGHAT and FQNNGV. There are 17 residues in the CDR3. Here the CDR3 reads CASSSRGNWLYGETQYF. The CDR3 DNA follows: TGTGCCAGCAGCTCAAGGGGGAATTGGCTATACGGCGAGACCCAGTACTTC.